This entry describes one T cell receptor beta chain. Germline V gives CDR1 MDHEN, CDR2 SYDVKM. This CDR3 is 13 amino acids long. The V end lost 5 bases, the J end lost 5 bases, and 13 bases lay between the germline ends. Using immunoSEQ multiplex PCR, the repertoire was profiled, and TCRdb retains in-frame clones only, with some absent. The sample has a few hundred thousand clones, roughly 90% seen once; the top ten hold about 6.8%. This entry belongs to a study of blood T cell repertoires in COVID-19. The chain employs TRBV28 and TRBJ2-7; D is perhaps TRBD1 (5 bases). Input material: peripheral blood. The receptor was isolated from a man aged 18-30 years who had recovered from COVID-19. This CDR3 is CASSTGLSDEQYF. CDR3 nucleotides: TGTGCCAGCAGTACAGGATTATCGGACGAGCAGTACTTC.